Shown below are 8 T cell receptor beta chains from a single sample sequenced in a study of cytomegalovirus exposure and HLA in healthy donors. Primers included in the PCR were 60 Vbeta and 13 Jbeta primers. The method was immunoSEQ multiplex PCR; TCRdb's version includes in-frame clones alone and lacks a portion of them. The table records 150,000 to 200,000 clones, more than 70% of them present only once. Sequenced input: PBMCs. Source of these receptors: a boy between 10 and 17 years old in good health and CMV-seronegative.

This rearrangement joins TRBV20-1 to TRBJ2-7; perhaps TRBD2 as D (6 bases). Germline V gene sequence: CDR1 DFQATT, CDR2 SNEGSKA (reference sequence). This CDR3 comprises 11 residues. V was pared by 3 bases and J by 5 bases, with 8 bases between. The CDR3, as DNA: TGCAGTGCTAGGGAGGGGAACGAGCAGTACTTC. This sequence encodes CSAREGNEQYF.

The V call is TRBV5-1, the J call TRBJ2-7; 10 bases map to TRBD2. V lost 0 bases, J lost 6 bases, and 6 bases stayed unmatched. Per germline, CDR1 SGHRS and CDR2 YFSETQ. The CDR3 is made up of 15 amino acids. Here the CDR3 DNA reads TGCGCCAGCAGCTTGGGAGCGGGAGGGCCCCGCGAGCAGTACTTC. This encodes CASSLGAGGPREQYF.

The chain joins TRBV29-1 to TRBJ2-7; 9 nucleotides align to TRBD2. This CDR3 is built from 16 residues. The V gene's germline CDR1 is SQVTM and CDR2 ANQGSEA. Trimming removed 0 bases from V and 5 bases from J; junction bases left unmatched: 11. For the CDR3, the DNA is TGCAGCGTTGAAGAAGGTCGTAGCGGGAGCGGTAACGAGCAGTACTTC. This sequence encodes CSVEEGRSGSGNEQYF.

The chain recombines TRBV5-1 with TRBJ2-6, with 7 nucleotides matching TRBD1. In germline, CDR1 is SGHRS, CDR2 YFSETQ. V lost 7 bases to trimming and J lost 0 bases; unmatched junction nucleotides: 7. This CDR3 spans 16 amino acids. CDR3 residues: CASAPGQLSGANVLTF. CDR3 nucleotides: TGCGCCAGCGCACCGGGACAGCTCTCTGGGGCCAACGTCCTGACTTTC.

The chain carries TRBV29-1 and TRBJ1-2; D not certain. Per the germline V gene, CDR1 is SQVTM and CDR2 is ANQGSEA. Deletions cut 0 bases from V and 8 bases from J, with 10 bases between. The CDR3 runs 12 residues. For the CDR3, the DNA is TGCAGCGTTGAAGAAGACCCGGGAGGCTACACCTTC. It specifies CSVEEDPGGYTF.

The chain couples TRBV9 to TRBJ2-7; tentative D call: TRBD1 (6 bases). This CDR3 has 14 amino acids. Between the trimmed V and J ends, which lost 3 bases and 3 bases, there was a span of 13 bases. Germline V gene data show CDR1 as SGDLS and CDR2 as YYNGEE. CDR3 protein: CASSGALTGYEQYF. DNA of the CDR3: TGTGCCAGCAGCGGGGCATTGACAGGCTACGAGCAGTACTTC.

The rearrangement joins TRBV20-1 to TRBJ2-7, with 10 bases that match TRBD2. Looked up from germline, CDR1 is DFQATT and CDR2 is SNEGSKA (reference sequence). V dropped 2 bases and J dropped 12; count of bases not matched to a gene: 4. This CDR3 has 11 residues. CDR3 region: CSARRTSGAYF. The CDR3 DNA reads as TGCAGTGCTAGAAGGACTAGCGGTGCGTACTTC.

V gene TRBV2 combines with J gene TRBJ2-1, with D perhaps TRBD1 (5 bases). The germline V and J ends were trimmed by 11 bases and 6 bases, with 14 bases remaining between them. The CDR3 is 12 residues long. Germline V gene sequence: CDR1 SNHLY, CDR2 FYNNEI. CDR3 sequence: CARTGPANEQFF. The CDR3 region has the DNA TGTGCCCGCACAGGTCCCGCCAATGAGCAGTTCTTC.